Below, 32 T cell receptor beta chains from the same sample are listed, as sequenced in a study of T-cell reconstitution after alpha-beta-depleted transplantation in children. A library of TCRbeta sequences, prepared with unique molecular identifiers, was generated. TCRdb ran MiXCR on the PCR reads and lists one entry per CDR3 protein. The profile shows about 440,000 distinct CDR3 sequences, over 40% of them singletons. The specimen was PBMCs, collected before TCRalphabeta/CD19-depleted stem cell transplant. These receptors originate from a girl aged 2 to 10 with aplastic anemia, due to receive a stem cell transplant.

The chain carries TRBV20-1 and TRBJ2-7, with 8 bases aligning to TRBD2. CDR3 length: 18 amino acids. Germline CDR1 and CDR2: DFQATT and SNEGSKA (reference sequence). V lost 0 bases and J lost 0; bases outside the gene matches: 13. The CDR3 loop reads CSARDRGTSGSYSYEQYF. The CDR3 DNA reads TGCAGTGCTAGAGATCGGGGAACTAGCGGTTCCTACTCCTACGAGCAGTACTTC.

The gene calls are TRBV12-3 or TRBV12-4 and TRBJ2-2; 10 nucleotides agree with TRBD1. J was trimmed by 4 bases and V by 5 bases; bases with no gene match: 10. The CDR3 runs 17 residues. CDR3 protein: CASSHRGQGSITGELFF. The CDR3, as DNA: TGTGCCAGCAGTCACAGGGGACAGGGGTCGATCACCGGGGAGCTGTTTTTT.

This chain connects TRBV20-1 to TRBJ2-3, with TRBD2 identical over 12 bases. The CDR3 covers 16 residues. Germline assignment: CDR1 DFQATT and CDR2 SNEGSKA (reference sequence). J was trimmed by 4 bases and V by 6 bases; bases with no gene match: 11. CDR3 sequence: CSAIFRLAGVSDTQYF. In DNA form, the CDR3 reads TGCAGTGCCATTTTCCGACTAGCGGGGGTTTCAGATACGCAGTATTTT.

The CDR3 DNA sequence: TGTGCCAGCAGCCCGGGACAGTTGGATGAGCAGTACTTC. This codes for CASSPGQLDEQYF. This chain uses TRBV5-5 with TRBJ2-7, with TRBD1 matching 7 bases. After removal of 4 bases from V and 7 bases from J, the junction contained 8 bases not matched to a gene. The CDR3 runs 13 residues. The V gene's germline CDR1 is SGHKS and CDR2 YYEKEE (reference sequence). Complete variable domain (other parts from reference TRBV5-5 and TRBJ2-7): DAGVTQSPTHLIKTRGQQVTLRCSPISGHKSVSWYQQVLGQGPQFIFQYYEKEERGRGNFPDRFSARQFPNYSSELNVNALLLGDSALYLCASSPGQLDEQYFGPGTRLTVT.

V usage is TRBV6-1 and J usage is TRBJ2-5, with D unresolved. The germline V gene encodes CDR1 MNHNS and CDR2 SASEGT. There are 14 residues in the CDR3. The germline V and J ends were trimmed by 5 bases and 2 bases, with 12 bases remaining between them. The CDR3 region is CASSSGSPQETQYF. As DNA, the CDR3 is TGTGCCAGCAGTAGTGGCAGTCCACAAGAGACCCAGTACTTC.

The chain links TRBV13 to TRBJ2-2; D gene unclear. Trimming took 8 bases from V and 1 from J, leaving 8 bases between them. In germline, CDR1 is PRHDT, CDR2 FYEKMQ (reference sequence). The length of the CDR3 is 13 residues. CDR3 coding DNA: TGTGCCAGCCGACCCGGGAACACCGGGGAGCTGTTTTTT. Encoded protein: CASRPGNTGELFF. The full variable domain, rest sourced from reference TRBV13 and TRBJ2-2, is AAGVIQSPRHLIKEKRETATLKCYPIPRHDTVYWYQQGPGQDPQFLISFYEKMQSDKGSIPDRFSAQQFSDYHSELNMSSLELGDSALYFCASRPGNTGELFFGEGSRLTVL.

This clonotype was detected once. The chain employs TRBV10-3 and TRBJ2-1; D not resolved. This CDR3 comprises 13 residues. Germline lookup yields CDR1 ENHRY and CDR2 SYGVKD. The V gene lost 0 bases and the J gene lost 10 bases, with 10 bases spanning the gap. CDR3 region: CAISESPNREQFF. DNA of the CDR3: TGTGCCATCAGTGAGTCTCCAAATAGGGAGCAGTTCTTC.

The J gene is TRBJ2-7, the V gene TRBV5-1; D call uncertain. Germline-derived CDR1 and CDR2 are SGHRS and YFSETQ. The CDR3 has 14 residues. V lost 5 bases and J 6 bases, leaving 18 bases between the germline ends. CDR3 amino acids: CASRTNARGSEQYF. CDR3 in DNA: TGCGCCAGCAGAACCAACGCGAGAGGTTCCGAGCAGTACTTC.

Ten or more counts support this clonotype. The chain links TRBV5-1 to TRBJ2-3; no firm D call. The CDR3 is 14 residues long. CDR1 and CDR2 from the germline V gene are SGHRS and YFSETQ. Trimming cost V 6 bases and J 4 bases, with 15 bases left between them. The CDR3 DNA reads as TGCGCCAGCAAAGTCCACGCTTCAGCAGATACGCAGTATTTT. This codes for CASKVHASADTQYF.

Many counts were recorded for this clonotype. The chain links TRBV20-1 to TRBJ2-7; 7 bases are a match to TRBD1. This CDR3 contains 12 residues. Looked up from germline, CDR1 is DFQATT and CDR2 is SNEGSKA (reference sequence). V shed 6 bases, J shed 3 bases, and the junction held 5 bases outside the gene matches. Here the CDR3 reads CSARTGVYEQYF. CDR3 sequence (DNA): TGCAGTGCCCGGACAGGCGTCTACGAGCAGTACTTC.

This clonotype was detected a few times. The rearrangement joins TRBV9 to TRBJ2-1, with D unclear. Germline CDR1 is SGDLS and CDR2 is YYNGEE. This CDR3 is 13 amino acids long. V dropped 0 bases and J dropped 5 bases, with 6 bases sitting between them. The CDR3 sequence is CASSVAVNNEQFF. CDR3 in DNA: TGTGCCAGCAGCGTAGCTGTGAACAATGAGCAGTTCTTC.

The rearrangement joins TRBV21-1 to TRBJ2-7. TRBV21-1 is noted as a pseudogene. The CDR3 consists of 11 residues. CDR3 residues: CASSKDNEQYF. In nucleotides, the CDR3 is TGTGCCAGCAGCAAAGATAACGAGCAGTACTTC.

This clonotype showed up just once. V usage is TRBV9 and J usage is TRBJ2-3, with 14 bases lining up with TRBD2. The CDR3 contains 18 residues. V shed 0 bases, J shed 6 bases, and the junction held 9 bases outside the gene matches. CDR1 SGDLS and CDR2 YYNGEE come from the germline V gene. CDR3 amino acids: CASSVGGTSGGRADTQYF. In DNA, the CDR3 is TGTGCCAGCAGCGTAGGGGGGACTAGCGGGGGTCGGGCGGATACGCAGTATTTT.

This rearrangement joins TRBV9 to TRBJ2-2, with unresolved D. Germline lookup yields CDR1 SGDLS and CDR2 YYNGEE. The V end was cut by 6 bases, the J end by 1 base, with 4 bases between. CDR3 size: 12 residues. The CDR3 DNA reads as TGTGCCAGCAAGGGGAACACCGGGGAGCTGTTTTTT. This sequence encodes CASKGNTGELFF.

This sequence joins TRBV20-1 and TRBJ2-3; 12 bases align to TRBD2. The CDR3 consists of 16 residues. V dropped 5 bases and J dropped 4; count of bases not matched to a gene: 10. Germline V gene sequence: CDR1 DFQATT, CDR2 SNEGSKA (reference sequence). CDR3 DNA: TGCAGTGCTGCTACTAGCGGGGGGATATTCCCAGATACGCAGTATTTT. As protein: CSAATSGGIFPDTQYF.

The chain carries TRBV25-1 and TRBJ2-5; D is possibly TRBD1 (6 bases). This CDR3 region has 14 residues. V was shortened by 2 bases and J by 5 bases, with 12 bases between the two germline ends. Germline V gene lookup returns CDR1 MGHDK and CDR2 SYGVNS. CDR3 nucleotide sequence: TGTGCCAGCAGTGAAGCAGGGGTTCGGGAGACCCAGTACTTC. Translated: CASSEAGVRETQYF.

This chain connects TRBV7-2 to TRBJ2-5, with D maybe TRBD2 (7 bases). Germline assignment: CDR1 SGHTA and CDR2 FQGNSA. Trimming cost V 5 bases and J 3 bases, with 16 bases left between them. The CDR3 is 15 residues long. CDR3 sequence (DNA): TGTGCCAGCAGCAGGGGGGGTAGGGTGGAAGAGACCCAGTACTTC. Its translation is CASSRGGRVEETQYF.

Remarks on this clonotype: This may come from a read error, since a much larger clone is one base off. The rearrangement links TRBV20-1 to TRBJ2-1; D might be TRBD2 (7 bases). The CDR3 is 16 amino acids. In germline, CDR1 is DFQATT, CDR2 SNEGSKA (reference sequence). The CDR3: CCARDGGGSLNNEQFF. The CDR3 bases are TGCTGTGCTAGAGATGGGGGCGGGAGTCTGAACAATGAGCAGTTCTTC.

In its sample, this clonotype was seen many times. The CDR3 spells CASTPGGKLAGELFF. The CDR3 DNA reads as TGTGCCAGCACCCCCGGAGGGAAGTTGGCCGGGGAGCTGTTTTTT. The V call is TRBV12-3 or TRBV12-4, the J call TRBJ2-2, with D possibly TRBD2 on 6 matching bases. V lost 7 bases, J lost 6 bases, and 18 bases lay in between. This CDR3 spans 15 amino acids.

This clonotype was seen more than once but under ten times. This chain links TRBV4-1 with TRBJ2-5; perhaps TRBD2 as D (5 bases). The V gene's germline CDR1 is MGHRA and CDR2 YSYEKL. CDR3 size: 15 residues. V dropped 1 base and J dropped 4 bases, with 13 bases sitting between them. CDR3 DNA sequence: TGCGCCAGCAGCCAAGCCGGATCGGGAAGAGAGACCCAGTACTTC. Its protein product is CASSQAGSGRETQYF.

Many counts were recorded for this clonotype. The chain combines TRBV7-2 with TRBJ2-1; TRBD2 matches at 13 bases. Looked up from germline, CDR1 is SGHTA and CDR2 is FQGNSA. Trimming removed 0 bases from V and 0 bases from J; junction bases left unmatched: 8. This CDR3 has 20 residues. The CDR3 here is CASSLAGTSGATRSYNEQFF. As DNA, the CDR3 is TGTGCCAGCAGCTTAGCGGGGACTAGCGGGGCTACCCGCTCCTACAATGAGCAGTTCTTC.

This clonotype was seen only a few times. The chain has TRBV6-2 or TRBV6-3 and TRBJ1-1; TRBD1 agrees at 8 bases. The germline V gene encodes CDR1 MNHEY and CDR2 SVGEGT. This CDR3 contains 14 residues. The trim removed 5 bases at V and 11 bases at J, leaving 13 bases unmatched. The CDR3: CASSQYAGGVGAFF. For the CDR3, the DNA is TGTGCCAGCAGTCAATATGCAGGGGGCGTAGGTGCTTTCTTT.

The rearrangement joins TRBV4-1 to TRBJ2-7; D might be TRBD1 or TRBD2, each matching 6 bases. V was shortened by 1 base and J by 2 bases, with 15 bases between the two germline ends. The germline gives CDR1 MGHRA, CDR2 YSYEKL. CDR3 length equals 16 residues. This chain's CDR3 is CASSQVGGRLTYEQYF. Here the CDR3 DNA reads TGCGCCAGCAGCCAAGTGGGGGGCAGGCTCACCTACGAGCAGTACTTC.

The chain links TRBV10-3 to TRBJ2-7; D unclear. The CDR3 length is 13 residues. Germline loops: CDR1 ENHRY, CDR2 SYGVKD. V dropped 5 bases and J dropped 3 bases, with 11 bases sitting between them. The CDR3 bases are TGTGCCATCAGTCACGGGTCCGGCTACGAGCAGTACTTC. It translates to CAISHGSGYEQYF.

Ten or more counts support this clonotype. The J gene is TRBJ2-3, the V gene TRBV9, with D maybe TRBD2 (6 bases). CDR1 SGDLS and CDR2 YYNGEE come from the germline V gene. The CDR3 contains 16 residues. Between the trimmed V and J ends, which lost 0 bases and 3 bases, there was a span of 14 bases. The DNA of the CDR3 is TGTGCCAGCAGCGTAGGGGTAGCGGCCCCTACAGATACGCAGTATTTT. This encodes CASSVGVAAPTDTQYF.

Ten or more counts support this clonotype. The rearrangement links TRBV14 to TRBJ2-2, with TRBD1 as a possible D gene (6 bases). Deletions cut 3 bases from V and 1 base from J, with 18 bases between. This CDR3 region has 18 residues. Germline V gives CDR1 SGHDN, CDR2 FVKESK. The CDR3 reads CASSHRRGFLQNTGELFF. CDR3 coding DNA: TGTGCCAGCAGCCATAGAAGGGGGTTCTTGCAGAACACCGGGGAGCTGTTTTTT.

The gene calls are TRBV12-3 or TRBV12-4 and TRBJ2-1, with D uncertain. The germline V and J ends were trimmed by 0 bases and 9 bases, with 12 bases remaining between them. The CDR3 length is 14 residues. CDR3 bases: TGTGCCAGCAGTTTAGCGCTGAGGACGGGTGAGCAGTTCTTC. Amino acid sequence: CASSLALRTGEQFF.

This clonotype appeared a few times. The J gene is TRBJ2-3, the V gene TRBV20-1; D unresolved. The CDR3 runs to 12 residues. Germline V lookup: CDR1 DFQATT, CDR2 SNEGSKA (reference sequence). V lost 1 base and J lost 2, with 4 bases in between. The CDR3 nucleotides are TGCAGTGCTAGAGCCCTCACAGATACGCAGTATTTT. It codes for CSARALTDTQYF.

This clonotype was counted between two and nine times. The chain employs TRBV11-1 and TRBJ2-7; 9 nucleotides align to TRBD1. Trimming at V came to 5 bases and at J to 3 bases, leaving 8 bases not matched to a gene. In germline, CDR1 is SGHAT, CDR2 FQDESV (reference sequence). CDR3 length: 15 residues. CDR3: CASSRNRGPFYEQYF. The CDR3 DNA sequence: TGTGCCAGCAGCCGAAACAGGGGGCCCTTCTACGAGCAGTACTTC.

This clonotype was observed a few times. The CDR3 coding sequence is TGTGCCAGCACCTCGAACTATGGCTACACCTTC. Protein sequence: CASTSNYGYTF. The rearrangement joins TRBV28 to TRBJ1-2; D gene uncertain. This CDR3 comprises 11 residues. The germline V gene encodes CDR1 MDHEN and CDR2 SYDVKM. V shed 7 bases and J shed 2 bases, with 5 bases lying between them.

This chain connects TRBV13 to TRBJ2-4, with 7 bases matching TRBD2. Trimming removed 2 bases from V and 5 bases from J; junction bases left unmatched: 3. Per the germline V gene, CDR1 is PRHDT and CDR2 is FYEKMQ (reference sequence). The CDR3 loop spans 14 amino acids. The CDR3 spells CASSLSLAENIQYF. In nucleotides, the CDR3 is TGTGCCAGCAGCTTAAGCCTAGCGGAAAACATTCAGTACTTC.

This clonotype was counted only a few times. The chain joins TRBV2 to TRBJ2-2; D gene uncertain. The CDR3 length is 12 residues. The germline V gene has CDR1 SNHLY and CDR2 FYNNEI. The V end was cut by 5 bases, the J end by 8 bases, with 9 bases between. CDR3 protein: CASSRHQGELFF. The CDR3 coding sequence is TGTGCCAGCAGTAGACATCAAGGGGAGCTGTTTTTT. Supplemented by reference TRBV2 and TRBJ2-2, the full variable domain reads EPEVTQTPSHQVTQMGQEVILRCVPISNHLYFYWYRQILGQKVEFLVSFYNNEISEKSEIFDDQFSVERPDGSNFTLKIRSTKLEDSAMYFCASSRHQGELFFGEGSRLTVL.